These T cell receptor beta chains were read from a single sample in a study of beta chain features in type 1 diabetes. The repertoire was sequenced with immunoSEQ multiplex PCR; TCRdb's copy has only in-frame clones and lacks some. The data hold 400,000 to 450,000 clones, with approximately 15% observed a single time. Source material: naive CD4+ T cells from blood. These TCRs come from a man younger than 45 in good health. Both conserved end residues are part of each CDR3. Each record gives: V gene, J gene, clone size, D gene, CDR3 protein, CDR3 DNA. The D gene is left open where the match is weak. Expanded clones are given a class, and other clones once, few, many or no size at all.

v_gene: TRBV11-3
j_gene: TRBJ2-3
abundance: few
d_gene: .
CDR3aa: CASSLHRSDTQYF
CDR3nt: TGTGCCAGCAGCTTACATCGGTCAGATACGCAGTATTTT

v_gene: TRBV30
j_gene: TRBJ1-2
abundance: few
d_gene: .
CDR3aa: CAWSRSGGYTF
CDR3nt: TGTGCCTGGAGTAGGTCAGGTGGCTACACCTTC

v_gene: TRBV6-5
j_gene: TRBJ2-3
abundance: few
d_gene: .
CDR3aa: CASRLLGPDTQYF
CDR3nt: TGTGCCAGCAGGCTCCTAGGACCAGATACGCAGTATTTT

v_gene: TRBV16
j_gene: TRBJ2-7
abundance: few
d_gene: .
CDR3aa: CASSRDRSSYEQYF
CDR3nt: TGTGCCAGCAGTCGGGACCGGAGCTCCTACGAGCAGTACTTC

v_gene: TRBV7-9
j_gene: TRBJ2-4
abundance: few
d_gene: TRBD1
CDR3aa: CASSSDRGRMAKNIQYF
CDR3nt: TGTGCCAGCAGCTCCGACAGGGGACGTATGGCCAAAAACATTCAGTACTTC

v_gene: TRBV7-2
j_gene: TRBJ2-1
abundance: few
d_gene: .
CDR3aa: CASSLVTIVYNEQFF
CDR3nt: TGTGCCAGCAGCTTAGTCACGATAGTCTACAATGAGCAGTTCTTC

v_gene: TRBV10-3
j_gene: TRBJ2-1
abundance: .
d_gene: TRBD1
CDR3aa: CAISPDRGGNEQFF
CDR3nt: TGTGCCATCAGCCCAGACAGGGGTGGCAATGAGCAGTTCTTC

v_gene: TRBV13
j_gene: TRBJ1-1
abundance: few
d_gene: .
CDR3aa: CASSSGTRPWTEAFF
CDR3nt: TGTGCCAGCAGCTCCGGGACACGGCCGTGGACTGAAGCTTTCTTT

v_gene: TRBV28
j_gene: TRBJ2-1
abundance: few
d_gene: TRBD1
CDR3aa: CASSTTGRGRNEQFF
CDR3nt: TGTGCCAGCAGTACTACGGGCAGGGGGCGGAATGAGCAGTTCTTC

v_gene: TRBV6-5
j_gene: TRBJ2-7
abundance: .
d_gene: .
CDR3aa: CASSYGGGEQYF
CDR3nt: TGTGCCAGCAGTTACGGGGGTGGAGAGCAGTACTTC

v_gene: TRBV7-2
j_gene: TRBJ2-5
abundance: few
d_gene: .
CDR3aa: CASSLGPRRQETQYF
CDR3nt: TGTGCCAGCAGCTTAGGCCCAAGGCGGCAAGAGACCCAGTACTTC

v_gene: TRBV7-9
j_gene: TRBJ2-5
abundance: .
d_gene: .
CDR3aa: CASSNLLTGYQETQYF
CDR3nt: TGTGCCAGCAGCAACCTGCTTACCGGGTACCAAGAGACCCAGTACTTC

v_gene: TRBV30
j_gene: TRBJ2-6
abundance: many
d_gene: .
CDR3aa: CAWTGNRANVLTF
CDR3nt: TGTGCCTGGACAGGGAATCGGGCCAACGTCCTGACTTTC

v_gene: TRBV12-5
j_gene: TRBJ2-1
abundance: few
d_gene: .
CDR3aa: CASGIDLAQFF
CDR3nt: TGTGCTAGTGGTATTGACCTAGCGCAGTTCTTC

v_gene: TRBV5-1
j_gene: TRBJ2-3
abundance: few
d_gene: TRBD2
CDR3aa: CASSSGLAGSPSTDTQYF
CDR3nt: TGCGCCAGCAGCTCGGGACTAGCGGGTTCTCCTAGCACAGATACGCAGTATTTT

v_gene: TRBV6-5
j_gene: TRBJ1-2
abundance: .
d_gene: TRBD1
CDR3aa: CASRDRVGLGYGYTF
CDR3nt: TGTGCCAGCCGGGACAGGGTAGGGCTCGGCTATGGCTACACCTTC

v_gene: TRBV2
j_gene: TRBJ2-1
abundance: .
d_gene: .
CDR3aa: CASSPWGGEEQFF
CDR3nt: TGTGCCAGCAGCCCCTGGGGTGGCGAAGAGCAGTTCTTC

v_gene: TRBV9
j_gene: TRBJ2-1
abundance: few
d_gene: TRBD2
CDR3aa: CASSVGSTSHNEQFF
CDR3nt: TGTGCCAGCAGCGTAGGGTCGACTAGCCACAATGAGCAGTTCTTC

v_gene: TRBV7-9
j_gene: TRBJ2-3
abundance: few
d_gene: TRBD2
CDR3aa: CASSLVQRGYTQYF
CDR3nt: TGTGCCAGCAGCTTAGTTCAGCGGGGGTATACGCAGTATTTT

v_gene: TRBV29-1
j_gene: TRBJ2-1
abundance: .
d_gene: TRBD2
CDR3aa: CSVALLAGGGNEQFF
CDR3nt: TGCAGCGTTGCTCTACTAGCGGGAGGAGGGAATGAGCAGTTCTTC

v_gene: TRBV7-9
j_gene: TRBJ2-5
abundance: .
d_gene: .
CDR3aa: CASSLRPGGRETQYF
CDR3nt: TGTGCCAGCAGCTTGCGCCCAGGGGGGCGAGAGACCCAGTACTTC

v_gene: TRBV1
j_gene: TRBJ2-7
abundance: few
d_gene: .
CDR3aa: CTSSQPLGRPRYEQYF
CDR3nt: TGCACCAGCAGCCAACCCCTGGGGCGGCCGAGGTACGAGCAGTACTTC

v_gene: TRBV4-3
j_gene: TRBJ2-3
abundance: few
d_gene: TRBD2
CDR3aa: CASSQTSSTDTQYF
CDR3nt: TGCGCCAGCAGCCAGACTAGCAGCACAGATACGCAGTATTTT

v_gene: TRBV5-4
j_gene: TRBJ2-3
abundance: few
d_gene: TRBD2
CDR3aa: CASSCGGGRTDTQYF
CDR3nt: TGTGCCAGCAGCTGCGGCGGGGGGCGCACAGATACGCAGTATTTT

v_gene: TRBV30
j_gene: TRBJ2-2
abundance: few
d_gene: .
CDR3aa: CAWSALFFTGELFF
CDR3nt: TGTGCCTGGAGTGCTCTCTTTTTCACCGGGGAGCTGTTTTTT

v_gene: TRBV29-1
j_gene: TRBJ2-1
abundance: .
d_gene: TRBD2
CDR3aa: CSVVSLAGYNEQFF
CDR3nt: TGCAGCGTTGTTTCCCTAGCGGGATACAATGAGCAGTTCTTC

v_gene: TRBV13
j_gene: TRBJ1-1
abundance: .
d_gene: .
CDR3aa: CASSLGSPNTEAFF
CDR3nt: TGTGCCAGCAGCTTAGGATCTCCAAACACTGAAGCTTTCTTT

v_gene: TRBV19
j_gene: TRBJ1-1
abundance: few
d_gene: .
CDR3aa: CASSMRRVNTEAFF
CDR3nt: TGTGCCAGTAGTATGCGCAGGGTGAACACTGAAGCTTTCTTT

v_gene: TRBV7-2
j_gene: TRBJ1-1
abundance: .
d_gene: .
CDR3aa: CASSFGNRVGTEAFF
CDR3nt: TGTGCCAGCAGCTTTGGTAACAGGGTTGGGACTGAAGCTTTCTTT

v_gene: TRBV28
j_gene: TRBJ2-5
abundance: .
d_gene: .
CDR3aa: CASSPGDNQETQYF
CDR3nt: TGTGCCAGCAGTCCGGGAGACAACCAAGAGACCCAGTACTTC

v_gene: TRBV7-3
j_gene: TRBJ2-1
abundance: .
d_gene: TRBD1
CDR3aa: CASSLNRGSYNEQFF
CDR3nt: TGTGCCAGCAGCTTAAACAGGGGATCCTACAATGAGCAGTTCTTC

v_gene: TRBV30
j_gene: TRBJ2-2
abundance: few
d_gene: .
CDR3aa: CARNGGPGELFF
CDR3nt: TGTGCCCGGAACGGCGGCCCCGGGGAGCTGTTTTTT

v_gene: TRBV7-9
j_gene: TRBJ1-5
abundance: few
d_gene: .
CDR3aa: CASSFTDNQPQHF
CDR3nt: TGTGCCAGCAGCTTTACAGACAATCAGCCCCAGCATTTT

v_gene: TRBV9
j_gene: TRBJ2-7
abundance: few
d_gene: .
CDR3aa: CASSVAGYSYEQYF
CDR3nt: TGTGCCAGCAGCGTTGCAGGGTACTCCTACGAGCAGTACTTC

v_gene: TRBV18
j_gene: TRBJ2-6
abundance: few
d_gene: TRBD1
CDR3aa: CASSTRTGIGSGANVLTF
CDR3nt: TGTGCCAGCTCAACAAGGACAGGGATAGGCTCTGGGGCCAACGTCCTGACTTTC

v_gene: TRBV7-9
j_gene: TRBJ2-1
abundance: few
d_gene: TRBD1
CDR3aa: CASPGQGKDESYNEQFF
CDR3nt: TGTGCCAGCCCGGGACAGGGGAAGGATGAGTCCTACAATGAGCAGTTCTTC

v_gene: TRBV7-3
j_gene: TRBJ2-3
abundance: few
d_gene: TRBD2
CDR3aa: CASSTIAGAPDTQYF
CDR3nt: TGTGCCAGCAGCACCATAGCGGGAGCCCCAGATACGCAGTATTTT

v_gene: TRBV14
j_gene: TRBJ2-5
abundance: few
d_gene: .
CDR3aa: CASSRLSAGRGQETQYF
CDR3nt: TGTGCCAGCAGCCGGCTTTCCGCCGGCCGAGGACAAGAGACCCAGTACTTC

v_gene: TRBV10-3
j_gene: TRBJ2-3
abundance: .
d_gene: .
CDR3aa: CAISAITDTQYF
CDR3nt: TGTGCCATCAGTGCGATCACAGATACGCAGTATTTT

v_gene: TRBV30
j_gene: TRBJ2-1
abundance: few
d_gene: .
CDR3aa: CAGSVGGSYNEQFF
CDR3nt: TGTGCCGGGAGTGTTGGTGGCTCCTACAATGAGCAGTTCTTC

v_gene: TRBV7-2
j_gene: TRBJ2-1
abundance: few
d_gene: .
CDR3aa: CASSSDRINEQFF
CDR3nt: TGTGCCAGCAGCTCGGACAGAATCAATGAGCAGTTCTTC

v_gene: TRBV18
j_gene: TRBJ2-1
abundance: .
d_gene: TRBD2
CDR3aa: CASSPQTSGSWYEQFF
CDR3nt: TGTGCCAGCTCACCACAAACAAGCGGGAGTTGGTATGAGCAGTTCTTC

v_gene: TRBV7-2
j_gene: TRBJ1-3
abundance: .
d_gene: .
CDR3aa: CASSLLPGYGNTIYF
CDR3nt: TGTGCCAGCAGCTTACTCCCAGGGTACGGAAACACCATATATTTT

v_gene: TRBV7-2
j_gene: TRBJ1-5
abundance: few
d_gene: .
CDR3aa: CASSPRGLSNQPQHF
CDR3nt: TGTGCCAGCAGCCCTAGAGGGCTAAGCAATCAGCCCCAGCATTTT

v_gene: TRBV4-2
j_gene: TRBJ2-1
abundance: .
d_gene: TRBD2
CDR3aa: CASSEGLAGNNEQFF
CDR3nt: TGTGCCAGCAGCGAGGGACTAGCGGGGAACAATGAGCAGTTCTTC

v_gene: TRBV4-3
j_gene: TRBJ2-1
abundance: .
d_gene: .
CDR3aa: CASSQDTRALGYNEQFF
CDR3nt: TGCGCCAGCAGCCAAGATACGAGGGCCCTGGGGTACAATGAGCAGTTCTTC

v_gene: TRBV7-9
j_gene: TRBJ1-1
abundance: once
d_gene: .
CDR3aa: CASSLESTEAFF
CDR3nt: TGTGCCAGCAGCTTAGAGAGCACTGAAGCTTTCTTT

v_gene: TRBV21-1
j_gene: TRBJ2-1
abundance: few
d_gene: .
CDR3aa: CASSKVREGLAGYNEQFF
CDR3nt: TGTGCCAGCAGCAAAGTCCGGGAGGGACTAGCGGGCTACAATGAGCAGTTCTTC

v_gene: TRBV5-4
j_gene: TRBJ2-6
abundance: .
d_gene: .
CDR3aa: CASSLLVRRAGANVLTF
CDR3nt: TGTGCCAGCAGCTTGTTAGTCAGGCGGGCCGGGGCCAACGTCCTGACTTTC

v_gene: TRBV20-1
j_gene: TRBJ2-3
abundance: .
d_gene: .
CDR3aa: CSASRDTQYF
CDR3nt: TGCAGTGCTAGCCGCGATACGCAGTATTTT

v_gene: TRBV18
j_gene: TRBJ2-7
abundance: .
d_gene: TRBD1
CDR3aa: CASSLGTGPYEQYF
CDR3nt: TGTGCCAGCTCATTAGGGACAGGGCCCTACGAGCAGTACTTC

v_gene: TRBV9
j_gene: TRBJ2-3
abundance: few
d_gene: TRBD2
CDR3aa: CASSRPTGLAGGTDTQYF
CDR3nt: TGTGCCAGCAGCAGACCTACGGGACTAGCGGGTGGCACAGATACGCAGTATTTT

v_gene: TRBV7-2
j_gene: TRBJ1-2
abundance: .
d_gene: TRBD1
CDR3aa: CASSPRQGFSYGYTF
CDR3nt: TGTGCCAGCAGCCCAAGACAGGGGTTCAGCTATGGCTACACCTTC

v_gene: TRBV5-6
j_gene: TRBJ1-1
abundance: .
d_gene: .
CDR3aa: CASSLVTTNTEAFF
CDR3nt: TGTGCCAGCAGCTTGGTGACCACGAACACTGAAGCTTTCTTT

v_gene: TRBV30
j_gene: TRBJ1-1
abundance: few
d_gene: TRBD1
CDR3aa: CAWSLETGIFGEAFF
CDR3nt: TGTGCCTGGAGTCTTGAGACAGGGATATTCGGTGAAGCTTTCTTT

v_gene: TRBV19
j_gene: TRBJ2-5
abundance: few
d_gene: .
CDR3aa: CASSMGETQYF
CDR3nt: TGTGCCAGTAGTATGGGAGAGACCCAGTACTTC

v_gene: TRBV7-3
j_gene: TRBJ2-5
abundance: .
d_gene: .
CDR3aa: CASSETETQYF
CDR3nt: TGTGCCAGCAGCGAGACGGAGACCCAGTACTTC

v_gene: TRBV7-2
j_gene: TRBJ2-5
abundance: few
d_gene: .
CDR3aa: CASSRGTQYF
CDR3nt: TGTGCCAGCAGCCGAGGGACCCAGTACTTC

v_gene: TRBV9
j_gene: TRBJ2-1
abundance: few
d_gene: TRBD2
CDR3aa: CASSTPRVSGFYEQFF
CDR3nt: TGTGCCAGCAGCACCCCCCGGGTTAGCGGGTTCTATGAGCAGTTCTTC

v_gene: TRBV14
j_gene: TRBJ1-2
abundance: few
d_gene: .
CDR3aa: CASSQVPGYGYTF
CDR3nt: TGTGCCAGCAGCCAAGTTCCAGGGTATGGCTACACCTTC